What follows are 16 T cell receptor beta chains derived from one specimen sequenced in a study of early T cells in non-severe SARS-CoV-2 infection. TCRdb used MiXCR to reprocess the 5' RACE reads, holding one entry per CDR3 protein. Seen here are tens of thousands of distinct CDR3 sequences, roughly 8.2% observed once, and the top ten hold under 12%. The sample consisted of whole blood, taken at baseline. These receptors all stem from an adult who was a healthcare worker with PCR-confirmed SARS-CoV-2 infection or an uninfected control (not recorded which).

CDR3 loop: CASSVLGVVASYNEQFF. The CDR3 DNA reads as TGTGCCAGCAGTGTTCTGGGGGTTGTGGCCTCCTACAATGAGCAGTTCTTC. The chain carries TRBV6-1 and TRBJ2-1; TRBD1 or TRBD2 may be the D gene (5 bases each). V lost 4 bases, J lost 0 bases, and 16 bases lay in between. CDR3 length: 17 residues. CDR1 is MNHNS and CDR2 is SASEGT in the germline V gene.

The CDR3 spells CASRIAGQEDTQYF. The CDR3 DNA reads TGTGCCAGCAGAATAGCGGGACAAGAAGATACGCAGTATTTT. The chain combines TRBV12-3 or TRBV12-4 with TRBJ2-3; 8 nucleotides match TRBD2. This CDR3 is built from 14 residues. Losses at the gene ends were 6 bases for V and 5 bases for J; bases not matched to a gene: 7.

This clonotype was found many times. V usage is TRBV4-2 and J usage is TRBJ2-3; TRBD2 matches at 13 bases. There are 16 residues in the CDR3. V was pared by 2 bases and J by 7 bases, with 6 bases of the junction left unmatched. Germline CDR1 LGHNA, CDR2 YNFKEQ. The CDR3: CASSQLGLAGVNTQYF. The CDR3 DNA is TGTGCCAGCAGCCAACTAGGACTAGCGGGAGTGAATACGCAGTATTTT.

CDR3 nucleotide sequence: TGCAGTGCGAACCAGGGGATACGACGGAGAGATACGCAGTATTTT. Translated, it gives CSANQGIRRRDTQYF. The V gene is TRBV20-1, the J gene TRBJ2-3, with D possibly being TRBD1 (6 bases). The CDR3 extends over 15 amino acids. V was cut by 6 bases and J by 5 bases, with 21 bases left in between. CDR1 and CDR2 from the germline V gene are DFQATT and SNEGSKA (reference sequence).

This clonotype was counted at least ten times. This chain joins TRBV20-1 and TRBJ2-1, with D perhaps TRBD2 (7 bases). The V end lost 6 bases, the J end lost 9 bases, and 21 bases lay between the germline ends. The CDR3 consists of 14 residues. Per the germline V gene, CDR1 is DFQATT and CDR2 is SNEGSKA (reference sequence). CDR3 nucleotides: TGCAGTGCCCGCAAGGGAGGGGGTAACGTTGAGCAGTTCTTC. This sequence encodes CSARKGGGNVEQFF.

At least ten counts were recorded for this clonotype. The chain is built from TRBV6-2 or TRBV6-3 and TRBJ2-5; perhaps TRBD2 as D (5 bases). CDR1 is MNHEY, CDR2 SVGEGT, per germline. V shed 6 bases and J shed 0 bases, with 11 bases lying between them. The CDR3 has 14 amino acids. CDR3 loop: CASSLGEYQETQYF. The DNA for the CDR3 is TGTGCCAGCAGCCTGGGAGAATACCAAGAGACCCAGTACTTC.

This clonotype has just a few counts. The chain combines TRBV6-5 with TRBJ2-1; 9 bases are a match to TRBD2. After removal of 7 bases from V and 4 bases from J, the junction contained 23 bases not matched to a gene. Germline lookup yields CDR1 MNHEY and CDR2 SVGAGI. The CDR3 sequence is 20 residues long. CDR3 nucleotides: TGTGCCAGCAACCACAGAGGTCCGAATCAGGCACTAGCGGGTTACAATGAGCAGTTCTTC. Translation gives CASNHRGPNQALAGYNEQFF.

This clonotype was observed at least ten times. This rearrangement joins TRBV7-9 to TRBJ2-2; TRBD1 might be the D (5 bases). The CDR3 runs to 14 residues. Germline CDR1 and CDR2: SEHNR and FQNEAQ (reference sequence). V was pared by 4 bases and J by 5 bases, with 11 bases between. The CDR3 reads CASSSGHSTGELFF. In DNA form, the CDR3 reads TGTGCCAGCAGCTCCGGACACTCTACCGGGGAGCTGTTTTTT.

J is TRBJ2-3 and V is TRBV9; possible D gene TRBD1, 5 bases. There are 15 residues in the CDR3. From germline, CDR1 is SGDLS and CDR2 YYNGEE. The V and J ends lost 0 bases and 2 bases respectively, with 10 bases between them. The CDR3 here is CASSVVGRATDTQYF. CDR3 in DNA: TGTGCCAGCAGCGTAGTCGGCAGGGCCACAGATACGCAGTATTTT.

In this sample, this clonotype turned up many times. This rearrangement joins TRBV12-3 or TRBV12-4 to TRBJ1-5, with TRBD1 matching 8 bases. V trimming: 5 bases; J trimming: 1 base; junction bases outside the gene matches: 4. The CDR3 length is 15 residues. CDR3 sequence (DNA): TGTGCCAGCAGTCCCTGGACAGGGAGCAATCAGCCCCAGCATTTT. Its protein product is CASSPWTGSNQPQHF.

This clonotype was found a few times. CDR3 sequence: CASRNRGRNSPLHF. DNA of the CDR3: TGTGCCAGCAGAAACAGGGGGAGAAATTCACCCCTCCACTTT. The chain is built from TRBV12-3 or TRBV12-4 and TRBJ1-6, with 8 nucleotides matching TRBD1. V was pared by 6 bases and J by 7 bases, with 5 bases of the junction left unmatched. The CDR3 is 14 residues long.

This chain links TRBV7-3 with TRBJ2-3; 7 nucleotides match TRBD2. Germline loops: CDR1 SGHTA, CDR2 FQGTGA. The V gene end was trimmed by 5 bases and the J gene end by 3 bases; junction bases not matched to a gene: 8. This CDR3 comprises 15 residues. For the CDR3, the DNA is TGTGCCAGCAGCGCCAGCGGGATCTGGACAGATACGCAGTATTTT. The encoded protein is CASSASGIWTDTQYF.

Many counts were recorded for this clonotype. The chain employs TRBV18 and TRBJ1-2; TRBD1 matches 9 bases. V trimming: 1 base; J trimming: 8 bases; junction bases outside the gene matches: 5. The germline gives CDR1 KGHSH, CDR2 LQKENI. This CDR3 contains 14 residues. Here the CDR3 DNA reads TGTGCCAGCTCACCACGGGACAGGGTAGAAGGCTACACCTTC. Its protein is CASSPRDRVEGYTF. The entire variable domain, with the rest obtained from reference TRBV18 and TRBJ1-2, is as follows: NAGVMQNPRHLVRRRGQEARLRCSPMKGHSHVYWYRQLPEEGLKFMVYLQKENIIDESGMPKERFSAEFPKEGPSILRIQQVVRGDSAAYFCASSPRDRVEGYTFGSGTRLTVV.

The gene calls are TRBV7-6 and TRBJ2-1; D uncertain. CDR3 length: 13 amino acids. Germline V gene data show CDR1 as SGHVS and CDR2 as FNYEAQ. V shed 5 bases and J shed 4 bases, with 9 bases lying between them. CDR3 in amino acids: CASSSSRYNEQFF. The CDR3 DNA sequence: TGTGCCAGCAGCAGCAGCAGGTACAATGAGCAGTTCTTC.

This clonotype was seen more than once but under ten times. V is TRBV27 and J is TRBJ2-1; 12 positions match TRBD2. Germline V lookup: CDR1 MNHEY, CDR2 SMNVEV (reference sequence). Trimming at V came to 4 bases and at J to 5 bases, leaving 3 bases not matched to a gene. The CDR3 runs to 15 residues. Written as DNA, the CDR3 is TGTGCCAGCAGTTCCGGACTAGCGGGACACAATGAGCAGTTCTTC. Protein: CASSSGLAGHNEQFF.

This clonotype has a count of ten or more. The chain carries TRBV28 and TRBJ2-1; 7 bases are a match to TRBD1. The V and J ends lost 7 bases and 3 bases, in that order; junction bases with no gene match: 6. This CDR3 region has 14 residues. Germline CDR1 is MDHEN and CDR2 is SYDVKM. The CDR3 nucleotides are TGTGCCAGCACCCAAGGGGACAGCTACAATGAGCAGTTCTTC. As protein: CASTQGDSYNEQFF.